This paragraph reports one T cell receptor (beta chain). As yet, its antigen is unknown. The sample originates from a study of cytomegalovirus exposure and HLA in healthy donors. General study points: From TCR beta sequences, most subjects' HLA-A and HLA-B alleles were reportedly predicted accurately. Across donors, most TCRs were seen rarely, yet some public ones were widespread.

V lost 2 bases and J lost 2, with 8 bases in between. Germline V gene sequence: CDR1 LGHNT, CDR2 FRNRAP. This CDR3 comprises 14 residues. Amplification used 60 Vbeta primers and 13 Jbeta primers. Clones were read by immunoSEQ multiplex PCR, and TCRdb kept only the in-frame ones, dropping some. The sample consists of about 280,000 clones, roughly 90% of them appearing once. The gene calls are TRBV12-5 and TRBJ2-3; TRBD1 is a possible D gene (5 bases). The receptor's source is a woman aged 18-29 years in good health and CMV-seronegative. Sequenced material: PBMCs. In nucleotides, the CDR3 is TGTGCTAGTGGTTTGCAAGGGGCCACAGATACGCAGTATTTT. Protein: CASGLQGATDTQYF.